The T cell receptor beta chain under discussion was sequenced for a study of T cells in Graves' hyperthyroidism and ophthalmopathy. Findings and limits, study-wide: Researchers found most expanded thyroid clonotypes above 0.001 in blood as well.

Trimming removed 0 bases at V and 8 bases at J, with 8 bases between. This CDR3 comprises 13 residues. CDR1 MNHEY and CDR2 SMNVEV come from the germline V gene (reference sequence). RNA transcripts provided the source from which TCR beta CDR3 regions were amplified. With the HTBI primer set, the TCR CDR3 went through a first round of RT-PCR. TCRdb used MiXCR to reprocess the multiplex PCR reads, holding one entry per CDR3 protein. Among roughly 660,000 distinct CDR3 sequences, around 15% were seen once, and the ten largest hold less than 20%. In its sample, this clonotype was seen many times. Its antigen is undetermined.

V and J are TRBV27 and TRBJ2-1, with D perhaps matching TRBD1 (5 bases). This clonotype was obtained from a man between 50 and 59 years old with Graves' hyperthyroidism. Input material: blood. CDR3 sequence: CASSLSWGDEQFF. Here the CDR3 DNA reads TGTGCCAGCAGTTTATCGTGGGGCGATGAGCAGTTCTTC.